The 31 T cell receptor beta chains listed next were all sequenced from one sample in a study of blood T cell repertoires in COVID-19. The data were produced by immunoSEQ multiplex PCR, yet TCRdb's version contains in-frame clones alone and is incomplete. The table includes around 150,000 clones, 70% to 90% detected once. The sequenced sample was PBMCs or T cells enriched from blood (not recorded which). All receptors derive from a woman between 35 and 50 years old who had recovered from COVID-19.

This chain connects TRBV20-1 to TRBJ2-7, with a possible D match to TRBD2 (5 bases). The germline V gene has CDR1 DFQATT and CDR2 SNEGSKA (reference sequence). The CDR3 runs 14 residues. V was shortened by 3 bases and J by 7 bases, with 19 bases between the two germline ends. Here the CDR3 reads CSASLREHLLEQYF. The CDR3 nucleotides are TGCAGTGCTAGTTTACGGGAACACCTCTTGGAGCAGTACTTC.

The J gene is TRBJ1-2, the V gene TRBV6-5; 9 bases agree with TRBD1. Germline assignment: CDR1 MNHEY and CDR2 SVGAGI. CDR3 length equals 14 residues. With V trimmed by 5 bases and J by 5 bases, 6 bases remained unmatched. CDR3: CASSPTGGRYGYTF. CDR3 in DNA: TGTGCCAGCAGTCCTACAGGGGGCCGGTATGGCTACACCTTC.

The chain combines TRBV27 with TRBJ1-4; 12 positions match TRBD1. Per the germline V gene, CDR1 is MNHEY and CDR2 is SMNVEV (reference sequence). This CDR3 comprises 15 residues. Unmatched junction bases numbered 8, after V lost 8 bases and J lost 7 bases. The CDR3 nucleotides read TGTGCCAGCGGGGACAGGGGGCTGGCGAGTGAAAAACTGTTTTTT. Translating gives CASGDRGLASEKLFF.

V usage is TRBV29-1 and J usage is TRBJ1-1, with TRBD1 matching 7 bases. The J segment lost 4 bases and the V segment lost 3 bases, leaving 5 bases of the junction unmatched. This CDR3 comprises 13 residues. Germline V gene sequence: CDR1 SQVTM, CDR2 ANQGSEA. The CDR3 bases are TGCAGCGTTGAGACAGGGTGGGGCACTGAAGCTTTCTTT. This encodes CSVETGWGTEAFF.

V is TRBV5-1 and J is TRBJ2-7; 7 bases align to TRBD1. The J segment lost 1 base and the V segment lost 7 bases, leaving 5 bases of the junction unmatched. This CDR3 comprises 13 residues. Germline lookup yields CDR1 SGHRS and CDR2 YFSETQ. The CDR3 protein is CASAVTGSYEQYF. The CDR3 region has the DNA TGCGCCAGCGCCGTGACAGGGTCCTACGAGCAGTACTTC. The full variable domain, completed using reference TRBV5-1 and TRBJ2-7, is KAGVTQTPRYLIKTRGQQVTLSCSPISGHRSVSWYQQTPGQGLQFLFEYFSETQRNKGNFPGRFSGRQFSNSRSEMNVSTLELGDSALYLCASAVTGSYEQYFGPGTRLTVT.

The chain combines TRBV15 with TRBJ2-1; 7 bases line up with TRBD2. V lost 1 base to trimming and J lost 2 bases; unmatched junction nucleotides: 14. Germline V CDR1 and CDR2: LNHNV, YYDKDF (reference sequence). There are 19 residues in the CDR3. The DNA of the CDR3 is TGTGCCACCAGCAGAGTGCGGTTAGCGGGTGCCGACCCCTACAATGAGCAGTTCTTC. This encodes CATSRVRLAGADPYNEQFF.

The rearrangement joins TRBV27 to TRBJ2-3, with 10 nucleotides matching TRBD2. V dropped 7 bases and J dropped 2; count of bases not matched to a gene: 6. Per germline, CDR1 MNHEY and CDR2 SMNVEV (reference sequence). This CDR3 is 15 amino acids long. The CDR3 region is CASTLSGGFTDTQYF. Written as DNA, the CDR3 is TGTGCCAGCACCCTTAGCGGGGGGTTCACAGATACGCAGTATTTT.

CDR3 bases: TGTGCCAGCAGCTTGGGATCAGGAACCTACGAGCAGTACTTC. Protein sequence: CASSLGSGTYEQYF. The V and J genes are TRBV5-4 and TRBJ2-7; no clear D gene. V was pared by 0 bases and J by 2 bases, with 9 bases between. The CDR3 sequence is 14 residues long. Germline loops: CDR1 SGHNT, CDR2 YYREEE (reference sequence). The variable domain in full, with the rest retrieved from reference TRBV5-4 and TRBJ2-7, is ETGVTQSPTHLIKTRGQQVTLRCSSQSGHNTVSWYQQALGQGPQFIFQYYREEENGRGNFPPRFSGLQFPNYSSELNVNALELDDSALYLCASSLGSGTYEQYFGPGTRLTVT.

The chain uses TRBV4-1 and TRBJ2-1; 7 bases map to TRBD1. With V trimmed by 4 bases and J by 3 bases, 0 bases remained unmatched. The CDR3 is 13 amino acids. Germline V lookup: CDR1 MGHRA, CDR2 YSYEKL. The CDR3 loop reads CASSPGGYNEQFF. The CDR3 nucleotides are TGCGCCAGCAGCCCAGGGGGCTACAATGAGCAGTTCTTC.

The chain employs TRBV7-8 and TRBJ1-4, with 7 bases lining up with TRBD1. The germline CDR1 and CDR2 sequences are SGHVS and FQNEAQ. This CDR3 contains 15 residues. The junction had 7 bases not matched to a gene; V was cut back by 5 bases and J by 4 bases. The CDR3 loop reads CASSRSTGVNEKLFF. The CDR3 DNA sequence: TGTGCCAGCAGCCGATCTACAGGGGTTAATGAAAAACTGTTTTTT. The full variable domain, its missing parts supplied by reference TRBV7-8 and TRBJ1-4, is GAGVSQSPRYKVAKRGQDVALRCDPISGHVSLFWYQQALGQGPEFLTYFQNEAQLDKSGLPSDRFFAERPEGSVSTLKIQRTQQEDSAVYLCASSRSTGVNEKLFFGSGTQLSVL.

The chain links TRBV4-1 to TRBJ1-2, with a weak D call TRBD1 (5 bases). V lost 3 bases, J lost 6 bases, and 14 bases lay in between. The CDR3 has 14 amino acids. Germline loops: CDR1 MGHRA, CDR2 YSYEKL. The CDR3 sequence: CASSHSGGIDGYTF. As DNA, the CDR3 is TGCGCCAGCAGCCATAGCGGGGGTATAGATGGCTACACCTTC.

The rearrangement links TRBV10-1 to TRBJ2-2; D unclear. This CDR3 has 13 residues. Per the germline V gene, CDR1 is WNHNN and CDR2 is SYGVQD (reference sequence). V lost 1 base to trimming and J lost 4 bases, with 4 bases between them. For the CDR3, the DNA is TGCGCCAGCAGTGAGTACACCACCGGGGAGCTGTTTTTT. Translated, it gives CASSEYTTGELFF.

This chain joins TRBV20-1 and TRBJ2-7, with 10 bases that match TRBD2. Unmatched junction bases numbered 7, after V lost 3 bases and J lost 5 bases. CDR3 length equals 14 residues. The germline V gene encodes CDR1 DFQATT and CDR2 SNEGSKA (reference sequence). CDR3 nucleotide sequence: TGCAGTGCTAGTAGGGCTAGCGGGGGTCACGAGCAGTACTTC. This encodes CSASRASGGHEQYF.

CDR3 in amino acids: CASSVDRGAIDTQYF. CDR3 bases: TGCGCCAGCAGCGTAGACAGGGGAGCTATAGATACGCAGTATTTT. The chain links TRBV5-1 to TRBJ2-3; the match to TRBD1 covers 8 bases. J was trimmed by 5 bases and V by 4 bases; bases with no gene match: 9. Germline CDR1 is SGHRS and CDR2 is YFSETQ. This CDR3 is 15 amino acids long.

The rearrangement joins TRBV14 to TRBJ2-7, with a possible D match to TRBD2 (5 bases). Per the germline V gene, CDR1 is SGHDN and CDR2 is FVKESK. The V and J ends lost 1 base and 0 bases respectively, with 10 bases between them. The CDR3 covers 15 residues. The CDR3 region has the DNA TGTGCCAGCAGCCAAGCAAGGACTTTCTCCTACGAGCAGTACTTC. The encoded protein is CASSQARTFSYEQYF.

The genes are TRBV3-1 (or the pseudogene TRBV3-2) and TRBJ2-1; 11 bases agree with TRBD2. From germline, CDR1 is LGHDT and CDR2 YNNKEL (reference sequence). This CDR3 comprises 18 residues. The ends lost 1 base at V and 1 base at J; junction bases unmatched: 6. CDR3 in amino acids: CASSQGPSSGRSYNEQFF. In DNA form, the CDR3 reads TGTGCCAGCAGCCAAGGTCCCTCTAGCGGGAGGTCCTACAATGAGCAGTTCTTC.

V and J are TRBV27 and TRBJ1-2, with 8 bases matching TRBD1. This CDR3 contains 13 residues. Germline V gene lookup returns CDR1 MNHEY and CDR2 SMNVEV (reference sequence). The V and J ends lost 4 bases and 6 bases, in that order; junction bases with no gene match: 4. The CDR3 here is CASSYDRGNGYTF. The CDR3 bases are TGTGCCAGCAGTTACGACAGGGGAAATGGCTACACCTTC.

This clone was counted once. This rearrangement joins TRBV6-5 to TRBJ2-3; 10 bases line up with TRBD2. V lost 7 bases and J lost 4; bases outside the gene matches: 2. The length of the CDR3 is 13 residues. Per germline, CDR1 MNHEY and CDR2 SVGAGI. As DNA, the CDR3 is TGTGCCAGCAAGCGGGGGGGCGCAGATACGCAGTATTTT. Translating gives CASKRGGADTQYF.

This chain links TRBV5-1 with TRBJ2-5, with D possibly matching TRBD2 (6 bases). This CDR3 comprises 13 residues. V lost 0 bases and J lost 5, with 8 bases in between. Germline lookup yields CDR1 SGHRS and CDR2 YFSETQ. DNA for the CDR3: TGCGCCAGCAGCTTGGGACTAGTGGAGACCCAGTACTTC. Its translation: CASSLGLVETQYF.

The V gene is TRBV30, the J gene TRBJ1-4, with D perhaps TRBD1 (6 bases). Germline CDR1 is GTSNPN and CDR2 is SVGIG (reference sequence). Trimming took 4 bases from V and 2 from J, leaving 20 bases between them. This CDR3 region has 17 residues. CDR3 protein: CAWNTGIDSWTNEKLFF. The CDR3, as DNA: TGTGCCTGGAATACAGGGATAGATTCCTGGACTAATGAAAAACTGTTTTTT.

This rearrangement joins TRBV11-2 to TRBJ2-1; no firm D call. Trimming removed 1 base from V and 14 bases from J, with 9 bases in between. CDR3 size: 11 residues. Germline-derived CDR1 and CDR2 are SGHAT and FQNNGV. CDR3 in amino acids: CASSLGMEKFF. The CDR3 nucleotides read TGTGCCAGCAGCTTAGGCATGGAGAAGTTCTTC. The full variable domain, with the rest looked up from reference TRBV11-2 and TRBJ2-1, is EAGVAQSPRYKIIEKRQSVAFWCNPISGHATLYWYQQILGQGPKLLIQFQNNGVVDDSQLPKDRFSAERLKGVDSTLKIQPAKLEDSAVYLCASSLGMEKFFGPGTRLTVL.

This chain joins TRBV12-3 or TRBV12-4 and TRBJ1-1; D remains unclear. CDR3 length: 13 amino acids. Trimming stripped 2 bases from V and 3 bases from J, with 7 bases between. The CDR3 reads CASSLIGDTEAFF. For the CDR3, the DNA is TGTGCCAGCAGTTTAATCGGGGACACTGAAGCTTTCTTT.

This chain joins TRBV3-1 (or the pseudogene TRBV3-2) and TRBJ2-2; weak D call: TRBD1 (6 bases). With 3 bases removed from V and 1 base from J, the gap between germline ends came to 15 bases. Per the germline V gene, CDR1 is LGHDT and CDR2 is YNNKEL (reference sequence). The CDR3 length is 17 residues. CDR3 protein: CASSQTQGWENTGELFF. The CDR3 DNA is TGTGCCAGCAGCCAGACACAGGGTTGGGAGAACACCGGGGAGCTGTTTTTT.

The chain joins TRBV28 to TRBJ1-3; perhaps TRBD1 as D (6 bases). Trimming took off 6 bases at V and 0 bases at J, with 6 bases between the two ends. The germline V gene has CDR1 MDHEN and CDR2 SYDVKM. The CDR3 consists of 13 residues. The CDR3, as DNA: TGTGCCAGCAGCAGGGGCTCTGGAAACACCATATATTTT. Translating it yields CASSRGSGNTIYF.

V gene TRBV5-5 combines with J gene TRBJ2-2; 9 bases are shared with TRBD1. Germline assignment: CDR1 SGHKS and CDR2 YYEKEE (reference sequence). This CDR3 contains 16 residues. J was trimmed by 6 bases and V by 3 bases; bases with no gene match: 9. The chain's CDR3 is CASSSMDRGWSGELFF. DNA for the CDR3: TGTGCCAGCAGCTCCATGGACAGGGGTTGGTCCGGGGAGCTGTTTTTT.

V is TRBV14 and J is TRBJ2-3; 10 nucleotides match TRBD2. The germline V gene has CDR1 SGHDN and CDR2 FVKESK. This CDR3 is 13 amino acids long. V lost 2 bases to trimming and J lost 9 bases; unmatched junction nucleotides: 2. DNA of the CDR3: TGTGCCAGCAGCCAAACTAGCGGGACGACGCAGTATTTT. Translating gives CASSQTSGTTQYF.

The chain couples TRBV7-8 to TRBJ2-4; 15 positions agree with TRBD2. The CDR3 consists of 16 residues. From germline, CDR1 is SGHVS and CDR2 FQNEAQ. V was clipped by 5 bases and J by 5 bases; unmatched bases: 4. In nucleotides, the CDR3 is TGTGCCAGCAGCCCCGGACTAGCGGGGGGGCAAAACATTCAGTACTTC. This encodes CASSPGLAGGQNIQYF. The variable domain in full, with the rest retrieved from reference TRBV7-8 and TRBJ2-4, is GAGVSQSPRYKVAKRGQDVALRCDPISGHVSLFWYQQALGQGPEFLTYFQNEAQLDKSGLPSDRFFAERPEGSVSTLKIQRTQQEDSAVYLCASSPGLAGGQNIQYFGAGTRLSVL.

The chain combines TRBV2 with TRBJ2-2; 7 positions agree with TRBD1. The CDR3 has 15 amino acids. Germline values: CDR1 SNHLY, CDR2 FYNNEI. J was trimmed by 5 bases and V by 6 bases; bases with no gene match: 9. The CDR3: CASRWAGTETGELFF. The CDR3 DNA reads as TGTGCCAGCAGATGGGCAGGGACAGAAACCGGGGAGCTGTTTTTT.

V usage is TRBV9 and J usage is TRBJ2-5; no clear D. Germline CDR1 and CDR2: SGDLS and YYNGEE. This CDR3 contains 15 residues. V lost 4 bases, J lost 4 bases, and 17 bases lay in between. The CDR3 sequence: CASSRTGTSRETQYF. The CDR3, as DNA: TGTGCCAGCAGCCGAACGGGTACATCCCGAGAGACCCAGTACTTC.

The CDR3 here is CASRAGESGYITYEQYF. The CDR3 DNA reads TGTGCCAGCAGGGCGGGGGAATCAGGGTATATTACTTACGAGCAGTACTTC. The chain links TRBV7-8 to TRBJ2-7; 7 bases map to TRBD2. Germline V gene data show CDR1 as SGHVS and CDR2 as FQNEAQ. The CDR3 contains 17 residues. Unmatched junction bases numbered 18, after V lost 6 bases and J lost 4 bases.

V gene TRBV10-2 combines with J gene TRBJ1-5, with D unresolved. With 0 bases removed from V and 4 bases from J, the gap between germline ends came to 13 bases. Germline loops: CDR1 WSHSY, CDR2 SAAADI. The CDR3 sequence is 16 residues long. This CDR3 reads CASSESKGGGNQPQHF. CDR3 coding DNA: TGCGCCAGCAGTGAGTCGAAGGGAGGAGGAAATCAGCCCCAGCATTTT.